The 22 T cell receptor beta chains below all came from one sample that was sequenced in a study of post-analysis software for immune sequencing data. Study results and caveats: Included in a set of several TRBV segments more frequent in patients than controls were TRBV5-6, TRBV5-1 and TRBV20-1.

Their cognate antigens are unknown. Tagging with unique molecular identifiers was a feature of the TCR beta cDNA libraries. TCRdb reprocessed the PCR reads with MiXCR, giving one entry per CDR3 protein. Among more than 450,000 distinct CDR3 sequences listed, 44% were seen once. The sample comprised blood. The origin of the receptors is a girl aged 10 to 17 with multiple sclerosis.

The J gene is TRBJ2-1, the V gene TRBV30, with D possibly matching TRBD2 (6 bases). The germline CDR1 and CDR2 sequences are GTSNPN and SVGIG (reference sequence). This CDR3 comprises 14 residues. V lost 2 bases and J 2 bases, leaving 10 bases between the germline ends. The CDR3 region has the DNA TGTGCCTGGAGTAAGCGCGGGGCCTACAATGAGCAGTTCTTC. Its protein product is CAWSKRGAYNEQFF.

This clonotype was detected a few times. The rearrangement joins TRBV15 to TRBJ2-5; TRBD1 is a possible D gene (6 bases). V lost 2 bases and J 5 bases, leaving 18 bases between the germline ends. CDR1 and CDR2 (germline): LNHNV, YYDKDF (reference sequence). The CDR3 is made up of 16 amino acids. The CDR3, as DNA: TGTGCCACCAGCAGACCCCCGGGACACGGACAGGAGACCCAGTACTTC. Its protein product is CATSRPPGHGQETQYF.

The chain links TRBV5-1 to TRBJ1-2; maybe TRBD1 (6 bases). The germline V gene has CDR1 SGHRS and CDR2 YFSETQ. V was trimmed by 1 base and J by 4 bases, leaving 11 bases between them. The CDR3 totals 14 residues. CDR3 bases: TGCGCCAGCAGCTTGAACAGGGTTGGCTATGGCTACACCTTC. Protein product: CASSLNRVGYGYTF.

The rearrangement uses TRBV7-3 and TRBJ2-3; 8 nucleotides agree with TRBD2. Trimming cost V 4 bases and J 2 bases; bases outside gene matches: 8. Germline assignment: CDR1 SGHTA and CDR2 FQGTGA. This CDR3 spans 16 amino acids. CDR3 DNA sequence: TGTGCCAGCAGCTACCATGGCGGGGGGTCCACAGATACGCAGTATTTT. It encodes CASSYHGGGSTDTQYF.

There are a few counts of this clonotype. The chain is built from TRBV10-3 and TRBJ1-2; 7 bases align to TRBD1. V trimming: 5 bases; J trimming: 0 bases; junction bases outside the gene matches: 3. Germline V lookup: CDR1 ENHRY, CDR2 SYGVKD. The CDR3 is made up of 14 amino acids. CDR3 protein: CAISPQGANYGYTF. The CDR3 DNA is TGTGCCATCAGTCCGCAGGGGGCTAACTATGGCTACACCTTC.

This clonotype was counted a few times. The chain uses TRBV7-9 and TRBJ2-1; D is ambiguous. There are 13 residues in the CDR3. The V and J ends lost 8 bases and 4 bases respectively, with 12 bases between them. Germline lookup yields CDR1 SEHNR and CDR2 FQNEAQ (reference sequence). CDR3 sequence: CASAAPVYNEQFF. CDR3 DNA: TGTGCCAGCGCAGCTCCCGTGTACAATGAGCAGTTCTTC.

In its sample, this clonotype was seen a few times. This chain joins TRBV7-2 and TRBJ2-1; D gene unclear. Germline values: CDR1 SGHTA, CDR2 FQGNSA. V was shortened by 1 base and J by 8 bases, with 6 bases between the two germline ends. CDR3 length equals 12 residues. This CDR3 is CASSLDQDEQFF. As DNA, the CDR3 is TGTGCCAGCAGCTTAGACCAGGATGAGCAGTTCTTC.

Only a few counts were recorded for this clonotype. The gene calls are TRBV20-1 and TRBJ2-1; D may be TRBD1 or TRBD2 (6 bases each). V was clipped by 3 bases and J by 9 bases, with 12 bases between them. This CDR3 contains 12 residues. Germline V gives CDR1 DFQATT, CDR2 SNEGSKA (reference sequence). CDR3 sequence: CSASGGRFEQFF. The CDR3 DNA reads TGCAGTGCTAGTGGGGGGCGGTTTGAGCAGTTCTTC.

The rearrangement links TRBV5-1 to TRBJ1-1; D unclear. V was cut by 5 bases and J by 1 base, with 12 bases left in between. The CDR3 has 14 amino acids. Germline loops: CDR1 SGHRS, CDR2 YFSETQ. The DNA of the CDR3 is TGCGCCAGCAGTCCCGAGCTGGGGAACACTGAAGCTTTCTTT. Residues: CASSPELGNTEAFF.

This clonotype was observed a few times. The chain combines TRBV24-1 with TRBJ2-1; D is tentatively TRBD1 or TRBD2 (5 bases each). Trimming stripped 7 bases from V and 5 bases from J, with 14 bases between. CDR3 size: 14 residues. Germline CDR1 is KGHDR and CDR2 is SFDVKD. Written as DNA, the CDR3 is TGTGCCACCAGCATATCGGGGCTCGACAATGAGCAGTTCTTC. Protein: CATSISGLDNEQFF.

The CDR3 coding sequence is TGTGCCATCAGTCCCCAGGGTGATGAGCAGTTCTTC. This gives the protein CAISPQGDEQFF. V is TRBV10-3 and J is TRBJ2-1; D is perhaps TRBD1 (5 bases). The germline V and J ends were trimmed by 5 bases and 8 bases, with 10 bases remaining between them. The CDR3 consists of 12 residues. Germline V gene lookup returns CDR1 ENHRY and CDR2 SYGVKD.

Only a few counts were recorded for this clonotype. The chain carries TRBV12-3 or TRBV12-4 and TRBJ1-1, with a possible D match to TRBD1 (6 bases). V lost 5 bases and J 1 base, leaving 11 bases between the germline ends. The CDR3 is 14 residues long. The CDR3: CASSPGQRNTEAFF. DNA of the CDR3: TGTGCCAGCAGTCCCGGACAGAGGAACACTGAAGCTTTCTTT.

This clonotype was counted many times. The genes are TRBV7-8 and TRBJ2-5, with D hard to call. Trimming pared 3 bases from V and 4 bases from J, leaving 9 bases between. The CDR3 runs 13 residues. CDR1 is SGHVS and CDR2 is FQNEAQ in the germline V gene. CDR3 amino acids: CASSLRPRETQYF. As DNA, the CDR3 is TGTGCCAGCAGCTTGAGACCCAGAGAGACCCAGTACTTC. Full variable domain (remainder filled in from reference TRBV7-8 and TRBJ2-5): GAGVSQSPRYKVAKRGQDVALRCDPISGHVSLFWYQQALGQGPEFLTYFQNEAQLDKSGLPSDRFFAERPEGSVSTLKIQRTQQEDSAVYLCASSLRPRETQYFGPGTRLLVL.

The rearrangement joins TRBV15 to TRBJ1-4; D gene ambiguous. The CDR3 sequence is 16 residues long. Germline V CDR1 and CDR2: LNHNV, YYDKDF (reference sequence). V was clipped by 8 bases and J by 8 bases, with 24 bases between them. This CDR3 reads CATEGINPRRPEKLFF. CDR3 nucleotides: TGTGCCACCGAGGGAATAAACCCCCGGCGGCCCGAAAAACTGTTTTTT.

The CDR3 bases are TGCAGCGTTGAGGGGGTTAGGGGCACTGAAGCTTTCTTT. Amino acids: CSVEGVRGTEAFF. The rearrangement joins TRBV29-1 to TRBJ1-1; a possible D gene is TRBD1 (5 bases). The CDR3 consists of 13 residues. Trimming cost V 3 bases and J 4 bases, with 12 bases left between them. CDR1 is SQVTM and CDR2 is ANQGSEA in the germline V gene.

This clonotype was counted a few times. The chain employs TRBV10-3 and TRBJ2-1, with TRBD2 identical over 7 bases. The J segment lost 5 bases and the V segment lost 6 bases, leaving 7 bases of the junction unmatched. The germline CDR1 and CDR2 sequences are ENHRY and SYGVKD. The CDR3 extends over 14 amino acids. The CDR3 reads CAIRTSDRNNEQFF. The CDR3 nucleotides read TGTGCCATCAGAACTAGCGACCGGAACAATGAGCAGTTCTTC.

The rearrangement uses TRBV6-5 and TRBJ2-1, with a possible D match to TRBD2 (6 bases). V was pared by 6 bases and J by 8 bases, with 14 bases between. The CDR3 loop spans 13 amino acids. The germline V gene encodes CDR1 MNHEY and CDR2 SVGAGI. CDR3 loop: CASSQGWGDEQFF. The CDR3 region has the DNA TGTGCCAGCAGCCAGGGTTGGGGGGATGAGCAGTTCTTC.

This chain connects TRBV5-1 to TRBJ2-1; D gene unclear. Germline V CDR1 and CDR2: SGHRS, YFSETQ. There are 12 residues in the CDR3. Trimming pared 0 bases from V and 10 bases from J, leaving 8 bases between. CDR3 loop: CASSLEGTEQFF. The CDR3 DNA sequence: TGCGCCAGCAGCTTGGAAGGCACCGAGCAGTTCTTC. Variable domain in full (rest from reference TRBV5-1 and TRBJ2-1): KAGVTQTPRYLIKTRGQQVTLSCSPISGHRSVSWYQQTPGQGLQFLFEYFSETQRNKGNFPGRFSGRQFSNSRSEMNVSTLELGDSALYLCASSLEGTEQFFGPGTRLTVL.

This clonotype was observed a few times. At one end, the junction sequence differs from germline, possibly due to a read error. V is TRBV20-1 and J is TRBJ2-7, with D perhaps TRBD1 (5 bases). CDR1 is DFQATT, CDR2 SNEGSKA, per germline (reference sequence). CDR3 length equals 14 residues. The CDR3 sequence: CSARDPDSSYEQYF. CDR3 nucleotides: TGCAGTGCCAGAGATCCAGACAGCTCCTACGAGCAGTACTTC.

V is TRBV5-1 and J is TRBJ2-1; no definite D call. The CDR3 is 14 amino acids. V dropped 8 bases and J dropped 7 bases, with 19 bases sitting between them. Germline assignment: CDR1 SGHRS and CDR2 YFSETQ. CDR3 sequence reads: CASVPGSTYNEQFF. As DNA, the CDR3 is TGCGCCAGTGTTCCGGGTTCGACTTATAATGAGCAGTTCTTC.

This chain uses TRBV20-1 with TRBJ2-4; D is unclear. V dropped 0 bases and J dropped 2 bases, with 14 bases sitting between them. The CDR3 has 16 residues. The germline gives CDR1 DFQATT, CDR2 SNEGSKA (reference sequence). CDR3: CSARDFSKESKNIQYF. The DNA for the CDR3 is TGCAGTGCTAGAGATTTCTCCAAGGAGTCCAAAAACATTCAGTACTTC.

This clonotype was picked up a small number of times. The DNA of the CDR3 is TGTGCCAGCCCGCGGGGCGGAGGTCACTCTGGGGCCAACGTCCTGACTTTC. This encodes CASPRGGGHSGANVLTF. The chain uses TRBV7-9 and TRBJ2-6; D is perhaps TRBD2 (6 bases). Trimming cost V 8 bases and J 0 bases, with 17 bases left between them. This CDR3 spans 17 amino acids. Germline V CDR1 and CDR2: SEHNR, FQNEAQ (reference sequence).